The 21 T cell receptor beta chains given below trace back to one sample, sequenced in a study of OX40 agonist ivuxolimab in advanced cancers. The repertoire was sequenced with immunoSEQ multiplex PCR; TCRdb's copy has only in-frame clones and lacks some. The sample contains over 100,000 clones, around 95% of which appear only once. The input for sequencing was CD4+ or CD8+ T cells sorted from blood, taken in a trial of the OX40 agonist ivuxolimab. The receptors come from an adult with an advanced solid tumor such as melanoma, head and neck, liver or kidney cancer.

This chain connects TRBV11-3 to TRBJ1-3, with D uncertain. From germline, CDR1 is SGHNT and CDR2 YENEEA. The V gene lost 3 bases and the J gene lost 2 bases, with 11 bases spanning the gap. CDR3 length equals 15 residues. DNA of the CDR3: TGTGCCAGCAGCTTGGGAGGGAGTCCTGGAAACACCATATATTTT. Amino acids: CASSLGGSPGNTIYF.

The chain is built from TRBV7-8 and TRBJ1-4; D is ambiguous. The CDR3 is made up of 14 amino acids. Germline CDR1 and CDR2: SGHVS and FQNEAQ. Trimming cost V 3 bases and J 8 bases, with 13 bases left between them. In nucleotides, the CDR3 is TGTGCCAGCAGCTTCGGGGAAGTGAAGGAAAAACTGTTTTTT. This codes for CASSFGEVKEKLFF.

This clone has a single count. Other DNA sequences in the sample encode the same CDR3. The chain has TRBV11-2 and TRBJ2-2; D not certain. Germline lookup yields CDR1 SGHAT and CDR2 FQNNGV. Trimming left V 5 bases short and J 0 bases short, with 4 bases between. This CDR3 contains 13 residues. The CDR3 is CASSLTNTGELFF. The CDR3 DNA is TGTGCCAGCAGCCTAACGAACACCGGGGAGCTGTTTTTT. The entire variable domain, with the rest obtained from reference TRBV11-2 and TRBJ2-2, is as follows: EAGVAQSPRYKIIEKRQSVAFWCNPISGHATLYWYQQILGQGPKLLIQFQNNGVVDDSQLPKDRFSAERLKGVDSTLKIQPAKLEDSAVYLCASSLTNTGELFFGEGSRLTVL.

The V call is TRBV28, the J call TRBJ1-6; the D is unclear. This CDR3 is 16 amino acids long. From germline, CDR1 is MDHEN and CDR2 SYDVKM. V shed 8 bases and J shed 0 bases, with 14 bases lying between them. CDR3 in amino acids: CASGSVTPSYNSPLHF. CDR3 DNA: TGTGCCAGCGGCTCAGTGACACCCTCCTATAATTCACCCCTCCACTTT.

The gene calls are TRBV6-6 and TRBJ2-7; 8 nucleotides line up with TRBD1. V was pared by 6 bases and J by 2 bases, with 3 bases of the junction left unmatched. The CDR3 spans 13 residues. Germline V gene sequence: CDR1 MNHNY, CDR2 SVGAGI (reference sequence). The CDR3 here is CASSRGQAYEQYF. As DNA, the CDR3 is TGTGCCAGCAGCCGGGGACAGGCCTACGAGCAGTACTTC.

The chain joins TRBV11-2 to TRBJ1-2; 11 bases are shared with TRBD1. There are 15 residues in the CDR3. Losses at the gene ends were 5 bases for V and 4 bases for J; bases not matched to a gene: 6. Germline values: CDR1 SGHAT, CDR2 FQNNGV. The CDR3 region is CASSPGQGVSYGYTF. The DNA of the CDR3 is TGTGCCAGCAGCCCGGGACAGGGGGTGAGCTATGGCTACACCTTC.

This rearrangement joins TRBV7-8 to TRBJ2-2; perhaps TRBD2 as D (5 bases). In germline, CDR1 is SGHVS, CDR2 FQNEAQ. The length of the CDR3 is 12 residues. V dropped 5 bases and J dropped 7 bases, with 8 bases sitting between them. In DNA form, the CDR3 reads TGTGCCAGCAGCGGGAGTAGCGGGGAGCTGTTTTTT. It codes for CASSGSSGELFF.

This chain joins TRBV18 and TRBJ2-7; 7 bases agree with TRBD1. Germline CDR1 reads KGHSH; CDR2 reads LQKENI. The CDR3 has 15 residues. With V trimmed by 6 bases and J by 0 bases, 8 bases remained unmatched. This chain's CDR3 is CASSLRDSSSYEQYF. In DNA, the CDR3 is TGTGCCAGCTCCCTGAGGGACAGTAGCTCCTACGAGCAGTACTTC.

The chain joins TRBV5-6 to TRBJ1-6; unclear D gene. Germline V CDR1 and CDR2: SGHDT, YYEEEE. The V gene lost 4 bases and the J gene lost 5 bases, with 10 bases spanning the gap. The CDR3 spans 14 residues. The CDR3 sequence: CASSRGGNNSPLHF. The CDR3 coding sequence is TGTGCCAGCAGCCGGGGAGGGAATAATTCACCCCTCCACTTT.

The V and J genes are TRBV19 and TRBJ1-5; weak D call: TRBD1 (6 bases). This CDR3 contains 16 residues. Germline loops: CDR1 LNHDA, CDR2 SQIVND (reference sequence). The V gene lost 7 bases and the J gene lost 0 bases, with 16 bases spanning the gap. CDR3 sequence reads: CASTPDRSYSNQPQHF. CDR3 bases: TGTGCCAGTACCCCCGACAGGAGCTATAGCAATCAGCCCCAGCATTTT.

The V call is TRBV28, the J call TRBJ1-1; D is unresolved. Germline V CDR1 and CDR2: MDHEN, SYDVKM. The CDR3 spans 12 residues. The V gene lost 10 bases and the J gene lost 3 bases, with 12 bases spanning the gap. In DNA form, the CDR3 reads TGTGCCATTTCCGTTAGGTACACTGAAGCTTTCTTT. This sequence encodes CAISVRYTEAFF.

The rearrangement joins TRBV9 to TRBJ2-7; 11 bases map to TRBD1. V trimming: 4 bases; J trimming: 4 bases; junction bases outside the gene matches: 7. This CDR3 comprises 15 residues. Germline CDR1 SGDLS, CDR2 YYNGEE. The CDR3 is CASSPGTGGRYEQYF. CDR3 DNA: TGTGCCAGCAGCCCCGGGACAGGGGGTAGGTACGAGCAGTACTTC.

The J gene is TRBJ1-6, the V gene TRBV6-5; TRBD1 matches 7 bases. In germline, CDR1 is MNHEY, CDR2 SVGAGI. Trimming took 5 bases from V and 7 from J; bases not matched to a gene: 8. CDR3 size: 15 residues. The CDR3 is CASSTGDSVNSPLHF. In nucleotides, the CDR3 is TGTGCCAGCAGTACGGGGGACAGCGTAAATTCACCCCTCCACTTT.

The chain combines TRBV28 with TRBJ1-1, with D tentatively TRBD1 (5 bases). Germline assignment: CDR1 MDHEN and CDR2 SYDVKM. CDR3 size: 14 residues. Between the trimmed V and J ends, which lost 6 bases and 1 base, there was a span of 12 bases. The CDR3 DNA reads as TGTGCCAGCAGCAGGGAATTAAGGAACACTGAAGCTTTCTTT. Amino acid sequence: CASSRELRNTEAFF.

The J gene is TRBJ1-5, the V gene TRBV5-6; maybe TRBD1 (5 bases). Germline V gene lookup returns CDR1 SGHDT and CDR2 YYEEEE. V lost 3 bases to trimming and J lost 3 bases, with 16 bases between them. The CDR3 consists of 16 residues. CDR3 loop: CASSSTSDRDNQPQHF. Written as DNA, the CDR3 is TGTGCCAGCAGCTCTACCTCCGACAGAGACAATCAGCCCCAGCATTTT.

The CDR3 DNA reads as TGTGCCAGCAGCTTAAGGGGGCCAGGGACTAGCGGACTCACAGATACGCAGTATTTT. Protein sequence: CASSLRGPGTSGLTDTQYF. This chain connects TRBV7-3 to TRBJ2-3; TRBD2 aligns across 11 bases. V shed 1 base, J shed 2 bases, and the junction held 11 bases outside the gene matches. Germline V lookup: CDR1 SGHTA, CDR2 FQGTGA. The CDR3 loop spans 19 amino acids. Full variable domain (rest looked up from reference TRBV7-3 and TRBJ2-3): GAGVSQTPSNKVTEKGKYVELRCDPISGHTALYWYRQSLGQGPEFLIYFQGTGAADDSGLPNDRFFAVRPEGSVSTLKIQRTERGDSAVYLCASSLRGPGTSGLTDTQYFGPGTRLTVL.

The J gene is TRBJ2-7, the V gene TRBV6-1; tentatively, D is TRBD2 (5 bases). Per germline, CDR1 MNHNS and CDR2 SASEGT. V was cut by 7 bases and J by 3 bases, with 19 bases left in between. The CDR3 spans 15 residues. CDR3 residues: CASTISGSAGYEQYF. Here the CDR3 DNA reads TGTGCCAGCACCATCAGCGGTTCAGCAGGCTACGAGCAGTACTTC.

The chain recombines TRBV4-2 with TRBJ2-7; 8 nucleotides align to TRBD1. Germline CDR1 is LGHNA and CDR2 is YNFKEQ. This CDR3 is built from 16 residues. Trimming at V came to 1 base and at J to 3 bases, leaving 8 bases not matched to a gene. DNA of the CDR3: TGTGCCAGCAGCCAAGCTGCCGGACAGGGCAGCTACGAGCAGTACTTC. Its translation is CASSQAAGQGSYEQYF.

CDR3 sequence (DNA): TGTGCCAGCAGCGTAGTTGGGCTAGCGGGAGGAGACACCGGGGAGCTGTTTTTT. It is translated as CASSVVGLAGGDTGELFF. The gene calls are TRBV9 and TRBJ2-2, with 11 bases fitting TRBD2. J gave up 3 bases and V 0 bases, and 7 bases lay outside the gene matches. The CDR3 is 18 amino acids. Germline CDR1 SGDLS, CDR2 YYNGEE.

CDR3: CASSLRRTESQETQYF. CDR3 in DNA: TGTGCCAGCTCACTTCGCCGGACAGAATCTCAAGAGACCCAGTACTTC. The rearrangement links TRBV18 to TRBJ2-5, with D possibly being TRBD1 (6 bases). The CDR3 sequence is 16 residues long. CDR1 and CDR2 (germline): KGHSH, LQKENI. The germline V and J ends were trimmed by 4 bases and 2 bases, with 17 bases remaining between them.

With regard to this clone: Other DNA sequences in the sample encode the same CDR3. The V and J genes are TRBV7-2 and TRBJ2-5; 9 bases are shared with TRBD2. The junction had 2 bases not matched to a gene; V was cut back by 1 base and J by 5 bases. Germline V gene data show CDR1 as SGHTA and CDR2 as FQGNSA. The CDR3 has 14 residues. The CDR3 bases are TGTGCCAGCAGCTTAGGGCTAGCGGGGGAGACCCAGTACTTC. Translation gives CASSLGLAGETQYF.